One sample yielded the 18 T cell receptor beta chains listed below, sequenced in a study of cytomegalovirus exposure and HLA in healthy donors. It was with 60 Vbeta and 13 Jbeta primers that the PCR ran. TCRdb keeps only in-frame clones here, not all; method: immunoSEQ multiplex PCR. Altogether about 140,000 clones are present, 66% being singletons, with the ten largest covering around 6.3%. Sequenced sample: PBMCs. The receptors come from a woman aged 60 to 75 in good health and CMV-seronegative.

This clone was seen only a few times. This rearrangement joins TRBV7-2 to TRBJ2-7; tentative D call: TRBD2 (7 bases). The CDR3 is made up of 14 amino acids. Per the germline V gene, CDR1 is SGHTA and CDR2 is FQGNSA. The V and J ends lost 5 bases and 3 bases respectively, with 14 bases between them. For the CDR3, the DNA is TGTGCCAGCAGCCCGGAAGGGGGGGGCTACGAGCAGTACTTC. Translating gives CASSPEGGGYEQYF.

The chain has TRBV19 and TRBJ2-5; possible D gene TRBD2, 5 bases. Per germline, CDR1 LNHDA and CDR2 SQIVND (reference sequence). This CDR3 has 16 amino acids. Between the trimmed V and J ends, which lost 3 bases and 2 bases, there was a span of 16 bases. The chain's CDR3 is CASSILQGSPQETQYF. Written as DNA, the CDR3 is TGTGCCAGTAGTATTCTACAAGGGAGCCCACAAGAGACCCAGTACTTC.

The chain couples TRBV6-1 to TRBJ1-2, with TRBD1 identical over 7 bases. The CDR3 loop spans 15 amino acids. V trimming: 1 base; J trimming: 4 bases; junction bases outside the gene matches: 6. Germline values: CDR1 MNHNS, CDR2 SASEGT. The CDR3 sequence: CASSEGGTDIYGYTF. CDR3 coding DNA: TGTGCCAGCAGTGAAGGCGGGACAGACATCTATGGCTACACCTTC.

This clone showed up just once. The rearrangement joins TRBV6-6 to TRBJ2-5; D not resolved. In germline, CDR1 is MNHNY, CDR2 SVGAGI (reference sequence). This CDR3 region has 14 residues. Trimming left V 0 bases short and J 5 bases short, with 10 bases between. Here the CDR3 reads CASSYSIFSETQYF. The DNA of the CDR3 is TGTGCCAGCAGTTACTCTATCTTCTCGGAGACCCAGTACTTC.

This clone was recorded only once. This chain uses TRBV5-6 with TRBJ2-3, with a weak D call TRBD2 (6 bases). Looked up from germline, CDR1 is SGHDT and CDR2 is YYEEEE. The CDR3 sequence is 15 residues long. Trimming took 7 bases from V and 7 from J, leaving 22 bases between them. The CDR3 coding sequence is TGTGCCAGCGCCCTTCCCGGGACCGGGAGTCATACGCAGTATTTT. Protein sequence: CASALPGTGSHTQYF.

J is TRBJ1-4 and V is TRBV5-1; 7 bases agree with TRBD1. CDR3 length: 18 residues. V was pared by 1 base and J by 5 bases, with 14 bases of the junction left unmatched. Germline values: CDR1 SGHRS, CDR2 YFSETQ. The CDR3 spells CASSLTGAGRGENEKLFF. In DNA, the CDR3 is TGCGCCAGCAGCTTGACGGGGGCAGGCAGGGGGGAGAATGAAAAACTGTTTTTT.

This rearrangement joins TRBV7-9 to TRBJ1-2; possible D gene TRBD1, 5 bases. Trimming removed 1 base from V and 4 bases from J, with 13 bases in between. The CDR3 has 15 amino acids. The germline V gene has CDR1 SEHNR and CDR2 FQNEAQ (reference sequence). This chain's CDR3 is CASSLGGGGAYGYTF. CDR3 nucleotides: TGTGCCAGCAGCTTAGGCGGCGGGGGAGCCTATGGCTACACCTTC.

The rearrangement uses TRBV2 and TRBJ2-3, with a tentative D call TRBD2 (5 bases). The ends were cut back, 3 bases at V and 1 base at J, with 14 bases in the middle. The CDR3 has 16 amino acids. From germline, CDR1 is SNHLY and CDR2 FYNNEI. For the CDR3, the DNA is TGTGCCAGCAGTGAGTCGAGCGGTTACCGCACAGATACGCAGTATTTT. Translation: CASSESSGYRTDTQYF. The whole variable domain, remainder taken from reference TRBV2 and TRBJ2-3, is EPEVTQTPSHQVTQMGQEVILRCVPISNHLYFYWYRQILGQKVEFLVSFYNNEISEKSEIFDDQFSVERPDGSNFTLKIRSTKLEDSAMYFCASSESSGYRTDTQYFGPGTRLTVL.

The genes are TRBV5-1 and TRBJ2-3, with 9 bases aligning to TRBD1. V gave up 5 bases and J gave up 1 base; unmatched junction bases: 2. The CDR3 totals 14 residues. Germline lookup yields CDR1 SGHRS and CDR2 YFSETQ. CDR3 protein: CASRRTGGTDTQYF. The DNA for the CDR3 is TGCGCCAGCAGGCGGACAGGGGGCACAGATACGCAGTATTTT.

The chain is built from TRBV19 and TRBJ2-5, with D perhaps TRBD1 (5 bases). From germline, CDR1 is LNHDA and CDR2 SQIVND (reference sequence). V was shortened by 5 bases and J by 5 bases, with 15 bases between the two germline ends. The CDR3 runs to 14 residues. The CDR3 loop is CASSPLGVGETQYF. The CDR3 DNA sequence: TGTGCCAGTAGTCCCCTAGGGGTTGGGGAGACCCAGTACTTC.

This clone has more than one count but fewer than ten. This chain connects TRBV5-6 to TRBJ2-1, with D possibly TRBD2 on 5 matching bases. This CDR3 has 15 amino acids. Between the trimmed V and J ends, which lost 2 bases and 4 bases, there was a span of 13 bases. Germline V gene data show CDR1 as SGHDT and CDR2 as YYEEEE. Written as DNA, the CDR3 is TGTGCCAGCAGCTTTGAGGGTTCTCAGTACAATGAGCAGTTCTTC. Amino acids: CASSFEGSQYNEQFF.

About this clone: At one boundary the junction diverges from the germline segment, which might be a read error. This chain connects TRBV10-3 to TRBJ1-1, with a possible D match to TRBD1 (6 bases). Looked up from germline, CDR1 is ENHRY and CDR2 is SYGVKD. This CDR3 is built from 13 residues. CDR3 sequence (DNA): TGTGCCATCGGTGACAGGCCAAGCTCTGAAGCTTTCTTT. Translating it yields CAIGDRPSSEAFF.

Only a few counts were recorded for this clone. The CDR3 sequence: CASSLDRGLTSYNEQFF. CDR3 DNA: TGTGCCAGCAGCCTCGACAGGGGGCTTACCTCCTACAATGAGCAGTTCTTC. This chain connects TRBV7-3 to TRBJ2-1; 10 bases are shared with TRBD1. V was clipped by 5 bases and J by 0 bases; unmatched bases: 7. CDR1 SGHTA and CDR2 FQGTGA come from the germline V gene. The CDR3 has 17 amino acids. Full variable domain (outside the CDR3, taken from reference TRBV7-3 and TRBJ2-1): GAGVSQTPSNKVTEKGKYVELRCDPISGHTALYWYRQSLGQGPEFLIYFQGTGAADDSGLPNDRFFAVRPEGSVSTLKIQRTERGDSAVYLCASSLDRGLTSYNEQFFGPGTRLTVL.

CDR3 sequence: CASRRGQGIPEAFF. Here the CDR3 DNA reads TGTGCCAGCAGGCGAGGACAGGGGATACCTGAAGCTTTCTTT. The genes are TRBV6-5 and TRBJ1-1; 9 bases match TRBD1. There are 14 residues in the CDR3. The germline V gene encodes CDR1 MNHEY and CDR2 SVGAGI. V lost 6 bases and J lost 6; bases outside the gene matches: 8.

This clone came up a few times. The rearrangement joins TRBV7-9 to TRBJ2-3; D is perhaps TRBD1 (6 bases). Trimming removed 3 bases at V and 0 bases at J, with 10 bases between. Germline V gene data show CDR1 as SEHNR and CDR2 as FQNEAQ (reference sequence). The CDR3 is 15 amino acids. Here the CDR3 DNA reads TGTGCCAGCAGCTTTGGACAGACAAGCACAGATACGCAGTATTTT. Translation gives CASSFGQTSTDTQYF.

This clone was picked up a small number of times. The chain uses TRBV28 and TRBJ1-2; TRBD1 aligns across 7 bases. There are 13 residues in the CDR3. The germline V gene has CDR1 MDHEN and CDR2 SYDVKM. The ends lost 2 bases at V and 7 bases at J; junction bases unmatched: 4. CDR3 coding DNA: TGTGCCAGCAGTTTAGGGACAGATGGTGGCTACACCTTC. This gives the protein CASSLGTDGGYTF.

The CDR3 sequence: CASSPGGGRSYEQYF. Written as DNA, the CDR3 is TGTGCCAGCAGCCCCGGGGGGGGCCGCTCCTACGAGCAGTACTTC. V gene TRBV5-4 combines with J gene TRBJ2-7, with 8 bases identical to TRBD2. This CDR3 contains 15 residues. CDR1 SGHNT and CDR2 YYREEE come from the germline V gene (reference sequence). Germline trimming cut 4 bases from V and 0 bases from J; bases unmatched to any gene: 6.

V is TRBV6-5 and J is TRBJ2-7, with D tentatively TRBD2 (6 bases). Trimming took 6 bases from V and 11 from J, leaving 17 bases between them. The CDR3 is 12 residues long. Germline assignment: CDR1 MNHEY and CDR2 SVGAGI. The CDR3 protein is CASRVTTGEEYF. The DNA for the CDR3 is TGTGCCAGCAGGGTAACAACGGGGGAGGAGTACTTC.